The 27 T cell receptor beta chains presented below share a single source sample, sequenced in a study of cytotoxic CD8 clonotypes in ibrutinib-treated CLL. Sequencing was performed with immunoSEQ multiplex PCR; in TCRdb, only in-frame clones are kept and a portion is missing. The sample lists about 130,000 clones, roughly 88% occurring once. Sequenced material: PBMCs, taken after 24 months of ibrutinib treatment. These receptors originate from a human donor with chronic lymphocytic leukemia.

The chain recombines TRBV6-5 with TRBJ1-4; TRBD1 is a possible D gene (5 bases). The CDR3 totals 14 residues. Germline lookup yields CDR1 MNHEY and CDR2 SVGAGI. Trimming cost V 4 bases and J 4 bases, with 10 bases left between them. The CDR3 bases are TGTGCCAGCAGTTTTAGGGGTGTTAATGAAAAACTGTTTTTT. This gives the protein CASSFRGVNEKLFF.

The chain employs TRBV27 and TRBJ2-5; 7 nucleotides line up with TRBD1. This CDR3 contains 16 residues. Germline assignment: CDR1 MNHEY and CDR2 SMNVEV (reference sequence). Unmatched junction bases numbered 12, after V lost 4 bases and J lost 4 bases. CDR3 nucleotide sequence: TGTGCCAGCAGTTCCTCGACAGGGTTGGAAGGAGAGACCCAGTACTTC. Translated: CASSSSTGLEGETQYF.

The chain employs TRBV28 and TRBJ1-5, with 7 bases lining up with TRBD1. Germline V gives CDR1 MDHEN, CDR2 SYDVKM. Trimming took 3 bases from V and 0 from J; bases not matched to a gene: 5. This CDR3 spans 16 amino acids. The DNA for the CDR3 is TGTGCCAGCAGTTTCCCCGGGACAGATAGCAATCAGCCCCAGCATTTT. This codes for CASSFPGTDSNQPQHF. Based on the CDR3 plus reference TRBV28 and TRBJ1-5, the full variable domain is DVKVTQSSRYLVKRTGEKVFLECVQDMDHENMFWYRQDPGLGLRLIYFSYDVKMKEKGDIPEGYSVSREKKERFSLILESASTNQTSMYLCASSFPGTDSNQPQHFGDGTRLSIL.

The V and J genes are TRBV28 and TRBJ2-1; 8 bases line up with TRBD2. Trimming cost V 3 bases and J 6 bases; bases outside gene matches: 10. CDR3 length: 16 residues. Germline lookup yields CDR1 MDHEN and CDR2 SYDVKM. The CDR3 bases are TGTGCCAGCAGTTTCCCAACGGGAGGGTTTTTCAATGAGCAGTTCTTC. This encodes CASSFPTGGFFNEQFF.

This clone came up a few times. This rearrangement joins TRBV7-6 to TRBJ1-3, with D uncertain. Germline V gene sequence: CDR1 SGHVS, CDR2 FNYEAQ. The V end was cut by 5 bases, the J end by 0 bases, with 17 bases between. The CDR3 consists of 17 residues. The CDR3 spells CASSPPRVGSSGNTIYF. CDR3 DNA: TGTGCCAGCAGCCCACCCCGGGTCGGAAGCTCTGGAAACACCATATATTTT.

The CDR3 spells CASSESLAGGPVTDTQYF. Here the CDR3 DNA reads TGCGCCAGCAGTGAGTCGTTAGCGGGGGGGCCGGTGACAGATACGCAGTATTTT. The chain joins TRBV10-1 to TRBJ2-3, with TRBD2 identical over 11 bases. Germline values: CDR1 WNHNN, CDR2 SYGVQD (reference sequence). The CDR3 sequence is 18 residues long. The ends lost 0 bases at V and 3 bases at J; junction bases unmatched: 8.

The chain joins TRBV28 to TRBJ2-7, with D possibly matching TRBD1 (6 bases). V dropped 2 bases and J dropped 6 bases, with 11 bases sitting between them. CDR1 is MDHEN, CDR2 SYDVKM, per germline. There are 13 residues in the CDR3. CDR3 in DNA: TGTGCCAGCAGTTTACCAGGGGTTATCGAGCAGTACTTC. Amino acids: CASSLPGVIEQYF.

A single count supports this clone. The CDR3 loop is CASSLRGSNEQFF. Here the CDR3 DNA reads TGTGCCAGCAGTTTACGGGGTAGCAATGAGCAGTTCTTC. The rearrangement joins TRBV28 to TRBJ2-1, with D perhaps matching TRBD2 (5 bases). CDR1 is MDHEN, CDR2 SYDVKM, per germline. V was pared by 2 bases and J by 6 bases, with 8 bases between. The CDR3 is made up of 13 amino acids.

The rearrangement links TRBV2 to TRBJ1-5; possibly TRBD1 for D (5 bases). Between the trimmed V and J ends, which lost 6 bases and 7 bases, there was a span of 19 bases. The CDR3 is made up of 15 amino acids. From germline, CDR1 is SNHLY and CDR2 FYNNEI. The CDR3 DNA reads as TGTGCCAGCAGCCAAATCGCCCGGGGGGACCAGCCCCAGCATTTT. Its translation: CASSQIARGDQPQHF. The whole variable domain, remainder taken from reference TRBV2 and TRBJ1-5, is EPEVTQTPSHQVTQMGQEVILRCVPISNHLYFYWYRQILGQKVEFLVSFYNNEISEKSEIFDDQFSVERPDGSNFTLKIRSTKLEDSAMYFCASSQIARGDQPQHFGDGTRLSIL.

The genes are TRBV19 and TRBJ1-6; 10 nucleotides line up with TRBD1. With V trimmed by 6 bases and J by 9 bases, 17 bases remained unmatched. Germline CDR1 reads LNHDA; CDR2 reads SQIVND (reference sequence). This CDR3 is 18 amino acids long. CDR3 sequence reads: CASSQRRDRGGKGSPLHF. The CDR3 region has the DNA TGTGCCAGTAGCCAGCGCCGGGACAGGGGAGGGAAAGGTTCACCCCTCCACTTT.

This clone occurred a few times. The chain recombines TRBV29-1 with TRBJ2-1; TRBD2 agrees at 9 bases. After removal of 5 bases from V and 9 bases from J, the junction contained 14 bases not matched to a gene. CDR3 size: 15 residues. Germline loops: CDR1 SQVTM, CDR2 ANQGSEA. CDR3 nucleotides: TGCAGCGTTCCTTCCAGCGGGGGGTTATTTGGTGAGCAGTTCTTC. It translates to CSVPSSGGLFGEQFF.

This chain links TRBV28 with TRBJ2-1; D is ambiguous. CDR3 length: 12 residues. V lost 4 bases, J lost 7 bases, and 8 bases lay in between. CDR1 and CDR2 from the germline V gene are MDHEN and SYDVKM. CDR3 region: CASSSLQNEQFF. The CDR3 DNA follows: TGTGCCAGCAGTTCACTGCAGAATGAGCAGTTCTTC.

The gene calls are TRBV28 and TRBJ1-5; D may be TRBD1 (6 bases). V lost 3 bases, J lost 7 bases, and 10 bases lay in between. CDR1 and CDR2 from the germline V gene are MDHEN and SYDVKM. The CDR3 extends over 13 amino acids. CDR3 DNA: TGTGCCAGCAGTTTTCTGGGGGCCCAGCCCCAGCATTTT. Amino acids: CASSFLGAQPQHF.

This clone appeared a few times. This chain uses TRBV19 with TRBJ1-2, with D perhaps matching TRBD1 (5 bases). The CDR3 is 13 amino acids. The V gene lost 3 bases and the J gene lost 3 bases, with 8 bases spanning the gap. CDR1 and CDR2 (germline): LNHDA, SQIVND (reference sequence). Here the CDR3 DNA reads TGTGCCAGTAGTATCACAGGACACTATGGCTACACCTTC. Translation: CASSITGHYGYTF. The entire variable domain, with the rest obtained from reference TRBV19 and TRBJ1-2, is as follows: DGGITQSPKYLFRKEGQNVTLSCEQNLNHDAMYWYRQDPGQGLRLIYYSQIVNDFQKGDIAEGYSVSREKKESFPLTVTSAQKNPTAFYLCASSITGHYGYTFGSGTRLTVV.

V usage is TRBV7-3 and J usage is TRBJ2-7; 9 bases are a match to TRBD2. The germline V gene encodes CDR1 SGHTA and CDR2 FQGTGA. The CDR3 runs to 19 residues. The V gene end was trimmed by 1 base and the J gene end by 3 bases; junction bases not matched to a gene: 16. The CDR3 bases are TGTGCCAGCAGCTTAATCGTGAGGTTGTTAGCGGGGGACAACTACGAGCAGTACTTC. It codes for CASSLIVRLLAGDNYEQYF.

Note on this clone: Additional DNA sequences in this sample encode the identical CDR3. The rearrangement joins TRBV29-1 to TRBJ1-1; no clear D. This CDR3 spans 11 amino acids. Germline CDR1 SQVTM, CDR2 ANQGSEA. V lost 0 bases and J lost 8, with 7 bases in between. This CDR3 reads CSVEDRREAFF. CDR3 nucleotide sequence: TGCAGCGTTGAAGATCGGAGAGAAGCTTTCTTT.

The chain is built from TRBV7-9 and TRBJ1-2; D is undetermined. CDR3 length equals 14 residues. Germline values: CDR1 SEHNR, CDR2 FQNEAQ (reference sequence). Trimming shortened V by 3 bases and J by 4 bases, and 12 bases separated the two germline ends. The CDR3 reads CASSFSQEGYGYTF. The CDR3 DNA is TGTGCCAGCAGCTTTTCCCAGGAGGGCTATGGCTACACCTTC.

The J gene is TRBJ2-1, the V gene TRBV11-1; D is possibly TRBD1 or TRBD2 (5 bases each). V lost 2 bases to trimming and J lost 10 bases, with 21 bases between them. Germline values: CDR1 SGHAT, CDR2 FQDESV (reference sequence). This CDR3 has 16 amino acids. For the CDR3, the DNA is TGTGCCAGCAGCTTACGAAGGGACCGTCGTCCGACGGAGCAGTTCTTC. Translated: CASSLRRDRRPTEQFF.

The chain recombines TRBV7-8 with TRBJ2-5; 13 positions match TRBD2. V shed 3 bases and J 4 bases; nucleotides not matched to a gene: 5. There are 16 residues in the CDR3. Germline CDR1 SGHVS, CDR2 FQNEAQ. CDR3 sequence reads: CASSFTSGGAGETQYF. DNA for the CDR3: TGTGCCAGCAGCTTCACTAGCGGGGGGGCCGGAGAGACCCAGTACTTC.

V gene TRBV11-3 combines with J gene TRBJ2-1, with D hard to call. The CDR3 spans 14 residues. CDR1 and CDR2 (germline): SGHNT, YENEEA. The V end lost 0 bases, the J end lost 6 bases, and 9 bases lay between the germline ends. CDR3 loop: CASSLEGLGNEQFF. The CDR3 region has the DNA TGTGCCAGCAGCTTAGAGGGGTTAGGCAATGAGCAGTTCTTC.

This chain links TRBV28 with TRBJ1-2; D unresolved. This CDR3 spans 11 amino acids. V shed 5 bases and J shed 5 bases, with 6 bases lying between them. From germline, CDR1 is MDHEN and CDR2 SYDVKM. The CDR3 DNA is TGTGCCAGCAGTGGGTATTATGGCTACACCTTC. Its translation is CASSGYYGYTF.

A few counts support this clone. The gene calls are TRBV10-1 and TRBJ1-4; D ambiguous. Germline loops: CDR1 WNHNN, CDR2 SYGVQD (reference sequence). With 7 bases removed from V and 7 bases from J, the gap between germline ends came to 19 bases. CDR3 length: 15 residues. Written as DNA, the CDR3 is TGCGCCAGCACCGCCTCCCAAAGGATGAGTGAAAAACTGTTTTTT. Protein product: CASTASQRMSEKLFF.

CDR3: CASSHHPAAGQGLYEQYF. The CDR3 DNA reads TGCGCCAGCAGCCATCACCCCGCCGCGGGACAGGGGTTGTACGAGCAGTACTTC. The chain has TRBV4-3 and TRBJ2-7, with 10 bases identical to TRBD1. Germline V lookup: CDR1 LGHNA, CDR2 YSLEER. The CDR3 runs 18 residues. V shed 3 bases, J shed 4 bases, and the junction held 15 bases outside the gene matches.

To note about this clone: This specimen includes other DNA sequences encoding the same CDR3. J is TRBJ2-5 and V is TRBV9, with D perhaps assigned TRBD1 or TRBD2 (5 bases each). The CDR3 runs to 13 residues. V lost 2 bases and J 2 bases, leaving 7 bases between the germline ends. The germline gives CDR1 SGDLS, CDR2 YYNGEE. Written as DNA, the CDR3 is TGTGCCAGCAGCGTGGGGGTTCAAGAGACCCAGTACTTC. This sequence encodes CASSVGVQETQYF.

The chain recombines TRBV30 with TRBJ2-5; 8 nucleotides match TRBD1. Looked up from germline, CDR1 is GTSNPN and CDR2 is SVGIG (reference sequence). CDR3 length: 15 residues. The V and J ends lost 1 base and 6 bases, in that order; junction bases with no gene match: 10. The CDR3 is CAWSADLGRGQTQYF. As DNA, the CDR3 is TGTGCCTGGAGTGCAGACCTCGGCAGGGGGCAGACCCAGTACTTC.

The chain uses TRBV30 and TRBJ2-5; 11 nucleotides line up with TRBD1. Trimming cost V 5 bases and J 9 bases; bases outside gene matches: 11. Germline V gene data show CDR1 as GTSNPN and CDR2 as SVGIG (reference sequence). There are 14 residues in the CDR3. The CDR3 loop reads CAWCRDRGFGAQYF. CDR3 sequence (DNA): TGTGCCTGGTGCCGGGACAGGGGGTTTGGTGCCCAGTACTTC.

This chain joins TRBV19 and TRBJ2-3; 8 positions agree with TRBD1. The CDR3 totals 15 residues. CDR1 is LNHDA and CDR2 is SQIVND in the germline V gene (reference sequence). J was trimmed by 0 bases and V by 5 bases; bases with no gene match: 4. CDR3 in amino acids: CASSPRDRSTDTQYF. The CDR3 coding sequence is TGTGCCAGTAGTCCCCGGGACAGGAGCACAGATACGCAGTATTTT.